This entry describes one T cell receptor (beta chain). Its antigen is unidentified. This CDR3 contains 13 residues. CDR1 and CDR2 from the germline V gene are SGHTA and FQGNSA. The V end lost 6 bases, the J end lost 3 bases, and 12 bases lay between the germline ends. This specimen belongs to a study of T cell repertoires in cytomegalovirus infection. Study as a whole: The public TCR beta signatures pointed to both CMV infection and matching HLA type.

A single record per CDR3 protein comes from TCRdb applying MiXCR to the reads. The sample lists about 130,000 distinct CDR3 sequences, 24% seen once, with 34% in the top ten. Study-wide points: The study identified carriers of CMV plus the relevant HLA from cumulative public TCR beta family frequency. Dominating the ex vivo response were HLA-C-restricted CMV-specific TCR beta clonotypes.

The clonotype was recovered from a human donor in good health (CMV status not recorded). Some clones in this sample may be carry-over from other donors' samples. The rearrangement joins TRBV7-2 to TRBJ2-7, with a weak D call TRBD2 (5 bases). Sequencing input: PBMCs, sequenced either directly or after in vitro stimulation (not recorded which). The CDR3, as DNA: TGTGCCAGCAGTACTAGTGATCTCTACGAGCAGTACTTC. Translating it yields CASSTSDLYEQYF.